The 17 T cell receptor beta chains in this list originate from one sample, sequenced in a study of Ad26.COV2.S vaccination and SARS-CoV-2 variants. Sample treatment: some 20 received Ad26.COV2.S at low or high dose, single or two shots; 5 received placebo; per-sample allocation not given. Samples were taken on day 63 after the first vaccine or placebo injection. Sequencing used immunoSEQ multiplex PCR; TCRdb keeps in-frame clones, though not all of them. The data contain about 480,000 clones, around 88% of them singletons. The material was peripheral blood, obtained in a trial of Ad26.COV2.S vaccine versus placebo. The receptors derive from a person aged 18 to 65 who received the Ad26.COV2.S COVID-19 vaccine or a placebo.

This sequence joins TRBV19 and TRBJ1-3; D is unclear. There are 14 residues in the CDR3. The ends were cut back, 6 bases at V and 0 bases at J, with 9 bases in the middle. The germline V gene has CDR1 LNHDA and CDR2 SQIVND (reference sequence). The CDR3 DNA follows: TGTGCCAGTAGGGGTGGAAACTCTGGAAACACCATATATTTT. This gives the protein CASRGGNSGNTIYF. The full variable domain, in which reference TRBV19 and TRBJ1-3 provide the parts outside the CDR3, is DGGITQSPKYLFRKEGQNVTLSCEQNLNHDAMYWYRQDPGQGLRLIYYSQIVNDFQKGDIAEGYSVSREKKESFPLTVTSAQKNPTAFYLCASRGGNSGNTIYFGEGSWLTVV.

The genes are TRBV7-2 and TRBJ1-1; D unclear. CDR3 length: 14 amino acids. The V gene's germline CDR1 is SGHTA and CDR2 FQGNSA. V was pared by 1 base and J by 5 bases, with 11 bases between. DNA of the CDR3: TGTGCCAGCAGCTTAGTGAAACCCTGGACTGAAGCTTTCTTT. Translated: CASSLVKPWTEAFF. The complete variable domain, with remaining parts taken from reference TRBV7-2 and TRBJ1-1, reads GAGVSQSPSNKVTEKGKDVELRCDPISGHTALYWYRQSLGQGLEFLIYFQGNSAPDKSGLPSDRFSAERTGGSVSTLTIQRTQQEDSAVYLCASSLVKPWTEAFFGQGTRLTVV.

This sequence joins TRBV6-5 and TRBJ2-1; D is unresolved. CDR3 length: 15 residues. Per germline, CDR1 MNHEY and CDR2 SVGAGI. V shed 6 bases and J shed 6 bases, with 18 bases lying between them. CDR3 sequence: CASSLGVGVTNEQFF. CDR3 nucleotides: TGTGCCAGCAGCCTTGGGGTTGGGGTTACCAATGAGCAGTTCTTC.

The CDR3 is CASRFREGGTDTQYF. The CDR3 DNA follows: TGTGCCAGCAGGTTCAGGGAGGGGGGCACAGATACGCAGTATTTT. The V and J genes are TRBV7-8 and TRBJ2-3; D perhaps matches TRBD2 (7 bases). Looked up from germline, CDR1 is SGHVS and CDR2 is FQNEAQ. V gave up 6 bases and J gave up 1 base, with 14 bases separating them. This CDR3 is built from 15 residues.

This chain uses TRBV7-9 with TRBJ2-2; TRBD1 aligns across 9 bases. Trimming cost V 6 bases and J 5 bases; bases outside gene matches: 4. Germline loops: CDR1 SEHNR, CDR2 FQNEAQ (reference sequence). The CDR3 runs 14 residues. DNA of the CDR3: TGTGCCAGCAGAGGACAGGGGTGGACCGGGGAGCTGTTTTTT. Amino acids: CASRGQGWTGELFF.

The J gene is TRBJ1-4, the V gene TRBV28; 7 bases are shared with TRBD1. This CDR3 has 15 amino acids. Per germline, CDR1 MDHEN and CDR2 SYDVKM. V was pared by 5 bases and J by 6 bases, with 9 bases of the junction left unmatched. The CDR3 here is CASSPDRDLYEKLFF. DNA for the CDR3: TGTGCCAGCAGTCCCGACAGGGATCTTTATGAAAAACTGTTTTTT.

The rearrangement links TRBV27 to TRBJ2-7, with D possibly being TRBD2 (6 bases). Trimming took 3 bases from V and 3 from J, leaving 12 bases between them. The CDR3 covers 14 residues. Germline V gene sequence: CDR1 MNHEY, CDR2 SMNVEV (reference sequence). The CDR3 loop is CASSFPDYNYEQYF. The CDR3 coding sequence is TGTGCCAGCAGTTTCCCGGACTACAACTACGAGCAGTACTTC.

The CDR3 nucleotides are TGTGCCAGCAGCCCGTCGCTGCAGGGAATAGGCTACACCTTC. Translating gives CASSPSLQGIGYTF. This rearrangement joins TRBV28 to TRBJ1-2, with D tentatively TRBD1 (5 bases). Germline V CDR1 and CDR2: MDHEN, SYDVKM. The V end was cut by 6 bases, the J end by 8 bases, with 19 bases between. The CDR3 runs 14 residues.

The rearrangement joins TRBV18 to TRBJ1-3, with D unclear. V was cut by 3 bases and J by 0 bases, with 21 bases left in between. Germline V lookup: CDR1 KGHSH, CDR2 LQKENI. This CDR3 is built from 19 residues. The CDR3 DNA reads as TGTGCCAGCTCACCCTACACGCAGACGGCGTCGCTCTCTGGAAACACCATATATTTT. This translates into CASSPYTQTASLSGNTIYF. The full variable domain, its missing parts supplied by reference TRBV18 and TRBJ1-3, is NAGVMQNPRHLVRRRGQEARLRCSPMKGHSHVYWYRQLPEEGLKFMVYLQKENIIDESGMPKERFSAEFPKEGPSILRIQQVVRGDSAAYFCASSPYTQTASLSGNTIYFGEGSWLTVV.

This clone came up once. The gene calls are TRBV7-9 and TRBJ1-3, with 7 bases fitting TRBD1. CDR3 length equals 16 residues. The germline V gene has CDR1 SEHNR and CDR2 FQNEAQ (reference sequence). V dropped 5 bases and J dropped 0; count of bases not matched to a gene: 7. This chain's CDR3 is CASSRGQAISGNTIYF. The CDR3 coding sequence is TGTGCCAGCAGCCGCGGACAGGCGATCTCTGGAAACACCATATATTTT.

The gene calls are TRBV18 and TRBJ2-7; TRBD1 agrees at 8 bases. The CDR3 totals 14 residues. The germline V gene has CDR1 KGHSH and CDR2 LQKENI. The J segment lost 3 bases and the V segment lost 3 bases, leaving 4 bases of the junction unmatched. In DNA form, the CDR3 reads TGTGCCAGCTCACCCCGGACAGGGTTCTACGAGCAGTACTTC. Its translation: CASSPRTGFYEQYF.

The V gene is TRBV9, the J gene TRBJ1-1; a weak D match, TRBD1 (5 bases). CDR1 is SGDLS and CDR2 is YYNGEE in the germline V gene. Trimming shortened V by 4 bases and J by 5 bases, and 18 bases separated the two germline ends. The length of the CDR3 is 15 residues. In DNA, the CDR3 is TGTGCCAGCAGCCCGCCTCGGGGACTGCCTACTGAAGCTTTCTTT. It is translated as CASSPPRGLPTEAFF.

This clone was observed a handful of times. The chain links TRBV28 to TRBJ2-2, with D unclear. Germline values: CDR1 MDHEN, CDR2 SYDVKM. The CDR3 is made up of 15 amino acids. Trimming stripped 2 bases from V and 7 bases from J, with 14 bases between. The CDR3 DNA follows: TGTGCCAGCAGTTTAGTAGGCAGTTTTATCGGGGAGCTGTTTTTT. It translates to CASSLVGSFIGELFF.

The chain is built from TRBV27 and TRBJ1-2; 7 bases match TRBD1. V was pared by 6 bases and J by 5 bases, with 9 bases of the junction left unmatched. This CDR3 contains 14 residues. The V gene's germline CDR1 is MNHEY and CDR2 SMNVEV (reference sequence). CDR3 nucleotides: TGTGCCAGCAGAGACAGGGAACGATTTTATGGCTACACCTTC. Translation: CASRDRERFYGYTF.

This chain uses TRBV4-1 with TRBJ2-3; 9 nucleotides agree with TRBD2. Trimming removed 1 base from V and 6 bases from J; junction bases left unmatched: 11. The CDR3 spans 17 residues. The germline V gene has CDR1 MGHRA and CDR2 YSYEKL. Written as DNA, the CDR3 is TGCGCCAGCAGCCAAGTGGGTAGCGGGAGCGTCATGGATACGCAGTATTTT. Residues: CASSQVGSGSVMDTQYF.

V and J are TRBV7-2 and TRBJ2-1; TRBD1 agrees at 10 bases. J was trimmed by 12 bases and V by 2 bases; bases with no gene match: 19. This CDR3 has 18 residues. The germline gives CDR1 SGHTA, CDR2 FQGNSA. The CDR3 protein is CASSLFRLGTGVSPGQFF. The CDR3, as DNA: TGTGCCAGCAGCTTATTTCGATTAGGGACAGGGGTTTCACCCGGGCAGTTCTTC.

The genes are TRBV27 and TRBJ2-3, with D perhaps TRBD2 (6 bases). CDR3 length: 18 amino acids. V lost 3 bases to trimming and J lost 0 bases, with 19 bases between them. Per germline, CDR1 MNHEY and CDR2 SMNVEV (reference sequence). The CDR3 region has the DNA TGTGCCAGCAGTTTGTCAACGCGGGGCACCTCTAGCACAGATACGCAGTATTTT. This codes for CASSLSTRGTSSTDTQYF.